This T cell receptor beta chain comes out of a study of ipilimumab plus nivolumab after autologous stem cell transplantation. The CDR3 is 13 amino acids. Trimming removed 1 base from V and 7 bases from J, with 11 bases in between. Germline CDR1 and CDR2: SGHVS and FQNEAQ. The table came from immunoSEQ multiplex PCR; TCRdb's copy has only in-frame clones and leaves some out. The sample yields approximately 9,800 clones, around 84% seen once. Notes on this clone: Its antigen is undetermined.

Starting 14 to 28 days after autologous transplant, ipilimumab 1 mg/kg was given. Through week 26, nivolumab 3 mg/kg IV was given weeks 1, 4, 7, 10, then biweekly. Study results and limitations: Per the authors, repertoire, Treg and microbiota data justify further study.

This specimen was PBMCs, taken in a trial of ipilimumab plus nivolumab as post-transplant consolidation. This receptor was identified in a male donor with diffuse large B-cell lymphoma. The rearrangement uses TRBV7-8 and TRBJ2-7; D remains unclear. The CDR3 here is CASSLVIGYEQYF. CDR3 DNA: TGTGCCAGCAGCTTAGTGATAGGGTATGAGCAGTACTTC. The full variable domain, completed using reference TRBV7-8 and TRBJ2-7, is GAGVSQSPRYKVAKRGQDVALRCDPISGHVSLFWYQQALGQGPEFLTYFQNEAQLDKSGLPSDRFFAERPEGSVSTLKIQRTQQEDSAVYLCASSLVIGYEQYFGPGTRLTVT.